Shown below are 13 T cell receptor beta chains from a single sample sequenced in a study of T cell responses to AZD1222 COVID-19 vaccine. Sequenced by immunoSEQ multiplex PCR; TCRdb stores in-frame clones only, minus some. The data contain 120,000 to 150,000 clones, approximately 90% of them singletons. The specimen comprised peripheral blood, sampled on day 0 of AZD1222 vaccination. The receptors stem from an adult in good health.

This rearrangement joins TRBV28 to TRBJ1-1; 8 bases agree with TRBD1. The CDR3 sequence is 16 residues long. Germline V gene lookup returns CDR1 MDHEN and CDR2 SYDVKM. Trimming removed 1 base from V and 1 base from J; junction bases left unmatched: 5. In nucleotides, the CDR3 is TGTGCCAGCAGTTTATTATTGACAGGGGAGAACACTGAAGCTTTCTTT. Translation gives CASSLLLTGENTEAFF. The variable domain in full, with the rest retrieved from reference TRBV28 and TRBJ1-1, is DVKVTQSSRYLVKRTGEKVFLECVQDMDHENMFWYRQDPGLGLRLIYFSYDVKMKEKGDIPEGYSVSREKKERFSLILESASTNQTSMYLCASSLLLTGENTEAFFGQGTRLTVV.

The rearrangement joins TRBV19 to TRBJ1-1, with D tentatively TRBD1 (5 bases). The length of the CDR3 is 12 residues. The V gene's germline CDR1 is LNHDA and CDR2 SQIVND (reference sequence). V dropped 1 base and J dropped 11 bases, with 11 bases sitting between them. The CDR3 is CASSIGTGVAFF. DNA for the CDR3: TGTGCCAGTAGTATAGGAACAGGCGTGGCTTTCTTT.

This sequence joins TRBV21-1 and TRBJ1-1; the table's D call, TRBD1, has no DNA check behind it. TRBV21-1 is a known pseudogene. The CDR3 contains 13 residues. CDR3 amino acids: CARLGGLGTEAFF. The CDR3 DNA reads TGTGCCAGGCTTGGGGGCTTAGGTACTGAAGCTTTCTTT.

The rearrangement links TRBV4-1 to TRBJ1-1; TRBD1 matches 10 bases. The CDR3 is made up of 14 amino acids. Germline CDR1 and CDR2: MGHRA and YSYEKL. J gave up 5 bases and V 7 bases, and 7 bases lay outside the gene matches. The CDR3 DNA reads TGCGCCAGCACTCAAGGACAGGGGGGGACTGAAGCTTTCTTT. Its protein product is CASTQGQGGTEAFF.

The chain links TRBV15 to TRBJ2-2; TRBD2 aligns across 11 bases. V was clipped by 6 bases and J by 4 bases; unmatched bases: 13. Germline V gene data show CDR1 as LNHNV and CDR2 as YYDKDF (reference sequence). The CDR3 is made up of 18 amino acids. In nucleotides, the CDR3 is TGTGCCACCAGTACCAACCAACTAGCGGGAGTCCCCACCGGGGAGCTGTTTTTT. It codes for CATSTNQLAGVPTGELFF.

J is TRBJ2-6 and V is TRBV7-9; D uncertain. Germline V gives CDR1 SEHNR, CDR2 FQNEAQ (reference sequence). Trimming removed 10 bases at V and 0 bases at J, with 16 bases between. CDR3 length equals 16 residues. In DNA, the CDR3 is TGTGCCAACGCGCTGATGGAGATCTCTGGGGCCAACGTCCTGACTTTC. This sequence encodes CANALMEISGANVLTF.

The chain uses TRBV24-1 and TRBJ1-5; D is possibly TRBD1 (6 bases). Germline V CDR1 and CDR2: KGHDR, SFDVKD. Trimming took off 4 bases at V and 5 bases at J, with 11 bases between the two ends. The CDR3 has 14 residues. This CDR3 is CATSDGGIDQPQHF. CDR3 bases: TGTGCCACCAGTGACGGGGGCATTGATCAGCCCCAGCATTTT.

V usage is TRBV4-1 and J usage is TRBJ2-5; D call uncertain. Germline-derived CDR1 and CDR2 are MGHRA and YSYEKL. There are 14 residues in the CDR3. Trimming pared 1 base from V and 4 bases from J, leaving 10 bases between. Here the CDR3 reads CASSQVTIRETQYF. The CDR3 coding sequence is TGCGCCAGCAGCCAAGTAACGATAAGAGAGACCCAGTACTTC.

The rearrangement links TRBV2 to TRBJ1-5, with 9 bases lining up with TRBD1. This CDR3 comprises 17 residues. The germline CDR1 and CDR2 sequences are SNHLY and FYNNEI. Unmatched junction bases numbered 7, after V lost 2 bases and J lost 2 bases. As DNA, the CDR3 is TGTGCCAGCAGTGAATCCCGGGACAGGGAAGGCAATCAGCCCCAGCATTTT. This translates into CASSESRDREGNQPQHF.

The rearrangement links TRBV5-6 to TRBJ2-4; perhaps TRBD1 as D (6 bases). With 3 bases removed from V and 1 base from J, the gap between germline ends came to 17 bases. The CDR3 spans 17 residues. Germline V lookup: CDR1 SGHDT, CDR2 YYEEEE. The chain's CDR3 is CASSSGQGFLAKNIQYF. The DNA of the CDR3 is TGTGCCAGCAGCTCGGGACAAGGGTTCCTCGCCAAAAACATTCAGTACTTC.

The rearrangement joins TRBV7-2 to TRBJ2-1; D could derive from TRBD1 or TRBD2 (6 bases each). V gave up 1 base and J gave up 6 bases, with 13 bases separating them. The CDR3 is made up of 15 amino acids. Per the germline V gene, CDR1 is SGHTA and CDR2 is FQGNSA. CDR3: CASSLGYRGPNEQFF. The DNA of the CDR3 is TGTGCCAGCAGCTTAGGGTATCGGGGGCCCAATGAGCAGTTCTTC.

The rearrangement uses TRBV24-1 and TRBJ2-7, with TRBD2 matching 7 bases. There are 13 residues in the CDR3. Trimming at V came to 5 bases and at J to 7 bases, leaving 7 bases not matched to a gene. The germline CDR1 and CDR2 sequences are KGHDR and SFDVKD. CDR3 sequence (DNA): TGTGCCACCAGTGCCTCGGGGGGAGCGGAGCAGTACTTC. Translated: CATSASGGAEQYF.

The rearrangement uses TRBV4-1 and TRBJ2-3, with D hard to call. The germline gives CDR1 MGHRA, CDR2 YSYEKL. This CDR3 is 15 amino acids long. Trimming took 3 bases from V and 0 from J, leaving 10 bases between them. CDR3 region: CASSQGLVSTDTQYF. In DNA form, the CDR3 reads TGCGCCAGCAGCCAGGGATTGGTTAGCACAGATACGCAGTATTTT.